The 23 T cell receptor beta chains below were found in one sample sequenced in a study of blood T cell repertoires in COVID-19. Clones were read by immunoSEQ multiplex PCR, and TCRdb kept only the in-frame ones, dropping some. The table shows about 50,000 clones, with about 90% occurring only once. Sequenced sample: peripheral blood. The receptors stem from a human donor in a cohort sampled during active COVID-19.

V usage is TRBV7-2 and J usage is TRBJ2-7, with a weak D call TRBD2 (6 bases). The length of the CDR3 is 14 residues. Trimming took 2 bases from V and 0 from J, leaving 8 bases between them. The germline CDR1 and CDR2 sequences are SGHTA and FQGNSA. This CDR3 is CASSLSGYSYEQYF. The CDR3 DNA follows: TGTGCCAGCAGCTTAAGCGGGTACTCCTACGAGCAGTACTTC. Supplemented by reference TRBV7-2 and TRBJ2-7, the full variable domain reads GAGVSQSPSNKVTEKGKDVELRCDPISGHTALYWYRQSLGQGLEFLIYFQGNSAPDKSGLPSDRFSAERTGGSVSTLTIQRTQQEDSAVYLCASSLSGYSYEQYFGPGTRLTVT.

The gene calls are TRBV18 and TRBJ1-5; 7 positions agree with TRBD1. The CDR3 extends over 15 amino acids. The trim removed 3 bases at V and 6 bases at J, leaving 8 bases unmatched. Germline loops: CDR1 KGHSH, CDR2 LQKENI. CDR3 DNA sequence: TGTGCCAGCTCACCCGGAGAGGGGGCAGGTCAGCCCCAGCATTTT. This sequence encodes CASSPGEGAGQPQHF.

This chain uses TRBV23-1 with TRBJ2-3, with TRBD2 as a possible D gene (6 bases). TRBV23-1 is noted as an ORF with a role that remains uncertain. V was pared by 5 bases and J by 1 base, with 16 bases between. The CDR3 is 16 residues long. CDR3 in amino acids: CASSKRPGLCTDTQYF. CDR3 sequence (DNA): TGCGCCAGCAGTAAACGCCCGGGACTTTGCACAGATACGCAGTATTTT.

This clone appeared a few times. J is TRBJ1-2 and V is TRBV6-2 or TRBV6-3; a weak D match, TRBD1 (6 bases). The germline gives CDR1 MNHEY, CDR2 SVGEGT. The V gene lost 4 bases and the J gene lost 4 bases, with 16 bases spanning the gap. The length of the CDR3 is 15 residues. CDR3 loop: CASSSPARGIYGYTF. CDR3 DNA: TGTGCCAGCAGTTCTCCTGCCAGGGGTATCTATGGCTACACCTTC.

Only one count was recorded for this clone. J is TRBJ1-4 and V is TRBV2; 7 bases are shared with TRBD1. The CDR3 extends over 15 amino acids. Germline V gives CDR1 SNHLY, CDR2 FYNNEI. Trimming removed 3 bases from V and 7 bases from J; junction bases left unmatched: 8. As DNA, the CDR3 is TGTGCCAGCAGTGAGCACGGGACAGATGGTGAAAAACTGTTTTTT. This encodes CASSEHGTDGEKLFF. Supplemented by reference TRBV2 and TRBJ1-4, the full variable domain reads EPEVTQTPSHQVTQMGQEVILRCVPISNHLYFYWYRQILGQKVEFLVSFYNNEISEKSEIFDDQFSVERPDGSNFTLKIRSTKLEDSAMYFCASSEHGTDGEKLFFGSGTQLSVL.

This clone was found once. This chain connects TRBV6-5 to TRBJ2-3; D possibly corresponds to TRBD2 (5 bases). Germline loops: CDR1 MNHEY, CDR2 SVGAGI. V lost 5 bases and J lost 7, with 16 bases in between. The CDR3 totals 14 residues. The CDR3 DNA reads as TGTGCCAGCAGTCGCCGACCACTAGATAATACGCAGTATTTT. It is translated as CASSRRPLDNTQYF.

The genes are TRBV19 and TRBJ2-7, with 8 bases lining up with TRBD1. The CDR3 is 14 residues long. Germline loops: CDR1 LNHDA, CDR2 SQIVND (reference sequence). Losses at the gene ends were 4 bases for V and 5 bases for J; bases not matched to a gene: 7. The CDR3 DNA sequence: TGTGCCAGTAGTAGAGGCCAGGGGGCTAACGAGCAGTACTTC. This gives the protein CASSRGQGANEQYF.

The CDR3 sequence: CASSLVIAGAGYTF. CDR3 DNA sequence: TGTGCCAGCAGCTTAGTCATCGCAGGGGCTGGCTACACCTTC. The chain combines TRBV7-8 with TRBJ1-2, with D possibly being TRBD1 (6 bases). V gave up 1 base and J gave up 7 bases, with 13 bases separating them. The CDR3 is made up of 14 amino acids. Germline CDR1 SGHVS, CDR2 FQNEAQ. Supplemented by reference TRBV7-8 and TRBJ1-2, the full variable domain reads GAGVSQSPRYKVAKRGQDVALRCDPISGHVSLFWYQQALGQGPEFLTYFQNEAQLDKSGLPSDRFFAERPEGSVSTLKIQRTQQEDSAVYLCASSLVIAGAGYTFGSGTRLTVV.

The chain combines TRBV6-5 with TRBJ1-1, with D perhaps TRBD1 (5 bases). This CDR3 has 14 amino acids. From germline, CDR1 is MNHEY and CDR2 SVGAGI. With 7 bases removed from V and 6 bases from J, the gap between germline ends came to 18 bases. The CDR3, as DNA: TGTGCCAGCACCCTGGGGGGGAGTAATGCTGAAGCTTTCTTT. Translated, it gives CASTLGGSNAEAFF.

This chain links TRBV9 with TRBJ2-2, with 8 bases that match TRBD2. The germline gives CDR1 SGDLS, CDR2 YYNGEE. After removal of 4 bases from V and 5 bases from J, the junction contained 13 bases not matched to a gene. The CDR3 has 17 residues. CDR3 region: CASSPEVGGGLTGELFF. For the CDR3, the DNA is TGTGCCAGCAGCCCCGAGGTTGGCGGGGGGCTGACCGGGGAGCTGTTTTTT.

This chain uses TRBV7-2 with TRBJ2-7; D gene ambiguous. The CDR3 consists of 13 residues. Germline V gene data show CDR1 as SGHTA and CDR2 as FQGNSA. Trimming removed 1 base at V and 9 bases at J, with 13 bases between. The CDR3 is CASSLVLLDGQYF. The DNA of the CDR3 is TGTGCCAGCAGCTTAGTATTGCTAGACGGGCAGTACTTC.

The chain carries TRBV10-3 and TRBJ2-1, with TRBD2 identical over 14 bases. Germline CDR1 reads ENHRY; CDR2 reads SYGVKD. This CDR3 region has 16 residues. Trimming at V came to 3 bases and at J to 14 bases, leaving 12 bases not matched to a gene. CDR3 bases: TGTGCCATCAGTGACCCAACCTTGACTAGCGGGAGGGGTAAGTTCTTC. Translated, it gives CAISDPTLTSGRGKFF.

This clone was recorded once. CDR3 sequence: CASSGRIGSQYF. The DNA for the CDR3 is TGTGCCAGCAGCGGGAGGATTGGGTCGCAGTATTTT. The chain has TRBV25-1 and TRBJ2-3, with TRBD2 matching 7 bases. Per the germline V gene, CDR1 is MGHDK and CDR2 is SYGVNS. V gave up 6 bases and J gave up 10 bases; unmatched junction bases: 7. The CDR3 length is 12 residues.

The rearrangement links TRBV7-2 to TRBJ2-5; D is ambiguous. Trimming pared 2 bases from V and 2 bases from J, leaving 6 bases between. Germline V gene data show CDR1 as SGHTA and CDR2 as FQGNSA. CDR3 length: 13 amino acids. CDR3 nucleotide sequence: TGTGCCAGCAGCTTATTCTTGCAAGAGACCCAGTACTTC. Its translation: CASSLFLQETQYF. The full variable domain, rest sourced from reference TRBV7-2 and TRBJ2-5, is GAGVSQSPSNKVTEKGKDVELRCDPISGHTALYWYRQSLGQGLEFLIYFQGNSAPDKSGLPSDRFSAERTGGSVSTLTIQRTQQEDSAVYLCASSLFLQETQYFGPGTRLLVL.

As for this clone: The same CDR3 can be traced to other DNA sequences in this sample. The V gene is TRBV19, the J gene TRBJ1-5; a weak D match, TRBD1 (6 bases). V was clipped by 3 bases and J by 4 bases, with 10 bases between them. CDR1 and CDR2 from the germline V gene are LNHDA and SQIVND (reference sequence). The CDR3 runs 14 residues. The CDR3 loop reads CASSIRDTNQPQHF. In nucleotides, the CDR3 is TGTGCCAGTAGTATTAGGGACACAAATCAGCCCCAGCATTTT.

This clone was detected only a few times. The chain couples TRBV4-3 to TRBJ2-7; 8 bases line up with TRBD2. Germline trimming cut 8 bases from V and 7 bases from J; bases unmatched to any gene: 19. CDR1 LGHNA and CDR2 YSLEER come from the germline V gene. This CDR3 is 16 amino acids long. The CDR3: CASSAGLAAFLEEQYF. CDR3 DNA sequence: TGCGCCAGCTCCGCAGGACTAGCCGCCTTTCTCGAGGAGCAGTACTTC.

The DNA of the CDR3 is TGTGCCAGCATCATGGGGACTAGCGGGAGCAGCTCAGAGACCCAGTACTTC. Its protein product is CASIMGTSGSSSETQYF. The gene calls are TRBV28 and TRBJ2-5; 14 bases fit TRBD2. Germline V lookup: CDR1 MDHEN, CDR2 SYDVKM. J lost 4 bases, V lost 7 bases, and 11 bases had no gene match. CDR3 size: 17 residues.

The V and J genes are TRBV6-2 or TRBV6-3 and TRBJ1-5; the D gene is possibly TRBD1 (6 bases). V gave up 3 bases and J gave up 11 bases, with 14 bases separating them. Germline CDR1 is MNHEY and CDR2 is SVGEGT. There are 13 residues in the CDR3. CDR3 protein: CASSYASSGAQHF. The CDR3 coding sequence is TGTGCCAGCAGTTATGCGTCATCAGGGGCCCAGCATTTT.

The chain has TRBV9 and TRBJ2-2; 11 nucleotides line up with TRBD2. After removal of 6 bases from V and 7 bases from J, the junction contained 11 bases not matched to a gene. The CDR3 spans 16 residues. Germline lookup yields CDR1 SGDLS and CDR2 YYNGEE. The CDR3 region is CASTKALAGGGGELFF. For the CDR3, the DNA is TGTGCCAGCACTAAAGCCCTAGCGGGAGGCGGCGGGGAGCTGTTTTTT. Variable domain in full (rest from reference TRBV9 and TRBJ2-2): DSGVTQTPKHLITATGQRVTLRCSPRSGDLSVYWYQQSLDQGLQFLIQYYNGEERAKGNILERFSAQQFPDLHSELNLSSLELGDSALYFCASTKALAGGGGELFFGEGSRLTVL.

This chain joins TRBV20-1 and TRBJ1-1; D not resolved. Germline loops: CDR1 DFQATT, CDR2 SNEGSKA (reference sequence). V was trimmed by 7 bases and J by 5 bases, leaving 11 bases between them. The CDR3 loop spans 11 amino acids. This CDR3 is CSGTLGTEAFF. CDR3 in DNA: TGCAGTGGTACTCTCGGGACTGAAGCTTTCTTT.

The table lists this clone with a count of one. The chain links TRBV6-5 to TRBJ2-7; 7 positions match TRBD1. The V segment lost 6 bases and the J segment 3 bases; nucleotides outside the gene matches: 11. Germline V gives CDR1 MNHEY, CDR2 SVGAGI. This CDR3 spans 15 amino acids. The CDR3 loop reads CASSRTGQAGYEQYF. The CDR3 DNA reads as TGTGCCAGCAGCCGAACAGGACAGGCGGGCTACGAGCAGTACTTC.

The rearrangement links TRBV29-1 to TRBJ2-2; TRBD2 aligns across 13 bases. This CDR3 spans 15 amino acids. With 6 bases clipped from V and 7 bases from J, the junction kept 8 bases outside the gene matches. Germline lookup yields CDR1 SQVTM and CDR2 ANQGSEA. The CDR3 nucleotides read TGCAGCGTGATACTAGCGGGAGGGCCGGTCGGGGAGCTGTTTTTT. Amino acid sequence: CSVILAGGPVGELFF.

This clone has only a few counts. The V call is TRBV5-4, the J call TRBJ2-5; 9 positions agree with TRBD1. Germline values: CDR1 SGHNT, CDR2 YYREEE (reference sequence). The CDR3 has 14 residues. V gave up 4 bases and J gave up 6 bases; unmatched junction bases: 7. The DNA of the CDR3 is TGTGCCAGCAGCCCGGGGACAGGGAGTAAGACCCAGTACTTC. Translation: CASSPGTGSKTQYF.